Listed below are T cell receptor beta chains from one sample, sequenced in a study of blood T cell repertoires in COVID-19. Assay: immunoSEQ multiplex PCR; the TCRdb copy retains only in-frame clones and omits some. The data show 150,000 to 200,000 clones, more than 85% seen once. Material for sequencing was peripheral blood. These receptors were collected from a man aged 65 to 85 with active or convalescent COVID-19. Both conserved end residues are part of each CDR3. The D gene is left open where the match is weak. The listing skips clone size in some rows; elsewhere it reads once, few, many or a size class.

cdr3_nt: TGTGCCTGGAGCACAGGGGACTGGTACGAGCAGTACTTC
cdr3_aa: CAWSTGDWYEQYF
clone_size: NA
j_call: TRBJ2-7
v_call: TRBV30
d_call: NA

cdr3_nt: TGTGCCAGCAGTGACGTAGCGGAGGGGAGCTCCTACAATGAGCAGTTCTTC
cdr3_aa: CASSDVAEGSSYNEQFF
clone_size: NA
j_call: TRBJ2-1
v_call: TRBV2
d_call: NA

cdr3_nt: TGTGCCAGCAGTTTGAGGCTAAACATTCAGTACTTC
cdr3_aa: CASSLRLNIQYF
clone_size: NA
j_call: TRBJ2-4
v_call: TRBV12-3/TRBV12-4
d_call: NA

cdr3_nt: TGTGCCACCAGTGACCCGGGACAGGGCAGAGGGGGCTACACCTTC
cdr3_aa: CATSDPGQGRGGYTF
clone_size: NA
j_call: TRBJ1-2
v_call: TRBV24-1
d_call: TRBD1

cdr3_nt: TGTGCCAGCAGCATCTACAGGGTTCATGGCTACACCTTC
cdr3_aa: CASSIYRVHGYTF
clone_size: NA
j_call: TRBJ1-2
v_call: TRBV5-6
d_call: NA

cdr3_nt: TGTGCCAGCAGGACGGACCGGGACAGCCCTTTTGGAGGCTACACCTTC
cdr3_aa: CASRTDRDSPFGGYTF
clone_size: few
j_call: TRBJ1-2
v_call: TRBV6-6
d_call: TRBD1

cdr3_nt: TGTGCCAGCAGCGCCGACGGGACATATCCCTACGAGCAGTACTTC
cdr3_aa: CASSADGTYPYEQYF
clone_size: NA
j_call: TRBJ2-7
v_call: TRBV25-1
d_call: NA

cdr3_nt: TGTGCCTGGAGTGTAGGCGGGGGCAGCCAGCCCCAGCATTTT
cdr3_aa: CAWSVGGGSQPQHF
clone_size: NA
j_call: TRBJ1-5
v_call: TRBV30
d_call: NA

cdr3_nt: TGTGCCAGCAGCTTGGAGTGGGACAGCTACAATGAGCAGTTCTTC
cdr3_aa: CASSLEWDSYNEQFF
clone_size: NA
j_call: TRBJ2-1
v_call: TRBV5-5
d_call: TRBD1

cdr3_nt: TGTGCCAGTAGTATGGGAGCTCCTAACTATGGCTACACCTTC
cdr3_aa: CASSMGAPNYGYTF
clone_size: NA
j_call: TRBJ1-2
v_call: TRBV19
d_call: NA

cdr3_nt: TGTGCCAGCACCCTGACAGGGAACACTGAAGCTTTCTTT
cdr3_aa: CASTLTGNTEAFF
clone_size: NA
j_call: TRBJ1-1
v_call: TRBV3-1/TRBV3-2
d_call: NA

cdr3_nt: TGTGCCAGCAGCTTGGACAGGGGCTACACCTTC
cdr3_aa: CASSLDRGYTF
clone_size: NA
j_call: TRBJ1-2
v_call: TRBV5-5
d_call: NA

cdr3_nt: TGTGCCAGCCTCTGGGACAGGGGCTACGAGCAGTACTTC
cdr3_aa: CASLWDRGYEQYF
clone_size: NA
j_call: TRBJ2-7
v_call: TRBV27
d_call: TRBD1

cdr3_nt: TGTGCCAGCAGTGACAGTATCCCCGAAAAACTGTTTTTT
cdr3_aa: CASSDSIPEKLFF
clone_size: NA
j_call: TRBJ1-4
v_call: TRBV6-6
d_call: NA

cdr3_nt: TGTGCCAGCAGTTTGGACAGGCCCGACGAGCAGTACTTC
cdr3_aa: CASSLDRPDEQYF
clone_size: NA
j_call: TRBJ2-7
v_call: TRBV6-5
d_call: TRBD1

cdr3_nt: TGCAGTGCTAGTGGCAGGGGGAGTACAGATACGCAGTATTTT
cdr3_aa: CSASGRGSTDTQYF
clone_size: NA
j_call: TRBJ2-3
v_call: TRBV20-1
d_call: TRBD1

cdr3_nt: TGTGCCAGCAGTTTCTCGCCACGACGGGACACTGAAGCTTTCTTT
cdr3_aa: CASSFSPRRDTEAFF
clone_size: NA
j_call: TRBJ1-1
v_call: TRBV28
d_call: NA

cdr3_nt: TGTGCCAGCAGCTTAATGGGACTAGCGGGAGGATCGTCCTACAATGAGCAGTTCTTC
cdr3_aa: CASSLMGLAGGSSYNEQFF
clone_size: NA
j_call: TRBJ2-1
v_call: TRBV5-8
d_call: TRBD2

cdr3_nt: TGTGCCAGCAGCGACGGACAGGGTGGCCTACTGTGGTGGGATGAGCAGTTCTTC
cdr3_aa: CASSDGQGGLLWWDEQFF
clone_size: NA
j_call: TRBJ2-1
v_call: TRBV28
d_call: TRBD1

cdr3_nt: TGTGCCAGCTCACCAGTTCAGCCCAGGGGTTCGATGAACACTGAAGCTTTCTTT
cdr3_aa: CASSPVQPRGSMNTEAFF
clone_size: NA
j_call: TRBJ1-1
v_call: TRBV18
d_call: NA

cdr3_nt: TGTGCCAGCAGCTCCTTAGCGGGAGGGTATAGAGATGAGCAGTTCTTC
cdr3_aa: CASSSLAGGYRDEQFF
clone_size: NA
j_call: TRBJ2-1
v_call: TRBV3-1/TRBV3-2
d_call: TRBD2

cdr3_nt: TGTGCCAGCTCATGGGACAGAAACACTGAAGCTTTCTTT
cdr3_aa: CASSWDRNTEAFF
clone_size: few
j_call: TRBJ1-1
v_call: TRBV18
d_call: TRBD1

cdr3_nt: TGCAGTGCTAGTATCGTAGCGGGGGCCTACGAGCAGTACTTC
cdr3_aa: CSASIVAGAYEQYF
clone_size: NA
j_call: TRBJ2-7
v_call: TRBV20-1
d_call: TRBD2

cdr3_nt: TGTGCCAGCAGCGTAGGGGCAGTACCCCCTCAAGAGACCCAGTACTTC
cdr3_aa: CASSVGAVPPQETQYF
clone_size: NA
j_call: TRBJ2-5
v_call: TRBV9
d_call: NA

cdr3_nt: TGTGCCAGCACACCATCAGGGGGCCCCTACGAGCAGTACTTC
cdr3_aa: CASTPSGGPYEQYF
clone_size: NA
j_call: TRBJ2-7
v_call: TRBV3-1/TRBV3-2
d_call: TRBD1

cdr3_nt: TGTGCCAGCAGTTTATTTGCGGGGGTCAGGTACGAGCAGTACTTC
cdr3_aa: CASSLFAGVRYEQYF
clone_size: NA
j_call: TRBJ2-7
v_call: TRBV28
d_call: TRBD2

cdr3_nt: TGTGCCAGCAGCCCACAGGGTCTTTCAGAGACCCAGTACTTC
cdr3_aa: CASSPQGLSETQYF
clone_size: NA
j_call: TRBJ2-5
v_call: TRBV5-4
d_call: NA

cdr3_nt: TGTGCCAGCAGCCACATTAGCGGGGAGGGGACCCAGTACTTC
cdr3_aa: CASSHISGEGTQYF
clone_size: NA
j_call: TRBJ2-5
v_call: TRBV7-2
d_call: TRBD2

cdr3_nt: TGTGCCAGCTCACCCAAGGAGTTTAGCACAGATACGCAGTATTTT
cdr3_aa: CASSPKEFSTDTQYF
clone_size: NA
j_call: TRBJ2-3
v_call: TRBV18
d_call: NA

cdr3_nt: TGCGCCAGCAGCCAAACTGGAAGCGGGAGGGCCTACGAGCAGTACTTC
cdr3_aa: CASSQTGSGRAYEQYF
clone_size: NA
j_call: TRBJ2-7
v_call: TRBV5-1
d_call: TRBD2

cdr3_nt: TGTGCCAGCAGCCCAAACCTACCGGGACTAGCGGTCGAGACCCAGTACTTC
cdr3_aa: CASSPNLPGLAVETQYF
clone_size: NA
j_call: TRBJ2-5
v_call: TRBV5-4
d_call: TRBD2

cdr3_nt: TGCGCCAGCAGCCTGAGCCCACAAGAGACCCAGTACTTC
cdr3_aa: CASSLSPQETQYF
clone_size: NA
j_call: TRBJ2-5
v_call: TRBV5-1
d_call: NA

cdr3_nt: TGTGCCAGCAGCTTAGGAGGACAGGGGAATAATTCACCCCTCCACTTT
cdr3_aa: CASSLGGQGNNSPLHF
clone_size: NA
j_call: TRBJ1-6
v_call: TRBV7-9
d_call: TRBD1